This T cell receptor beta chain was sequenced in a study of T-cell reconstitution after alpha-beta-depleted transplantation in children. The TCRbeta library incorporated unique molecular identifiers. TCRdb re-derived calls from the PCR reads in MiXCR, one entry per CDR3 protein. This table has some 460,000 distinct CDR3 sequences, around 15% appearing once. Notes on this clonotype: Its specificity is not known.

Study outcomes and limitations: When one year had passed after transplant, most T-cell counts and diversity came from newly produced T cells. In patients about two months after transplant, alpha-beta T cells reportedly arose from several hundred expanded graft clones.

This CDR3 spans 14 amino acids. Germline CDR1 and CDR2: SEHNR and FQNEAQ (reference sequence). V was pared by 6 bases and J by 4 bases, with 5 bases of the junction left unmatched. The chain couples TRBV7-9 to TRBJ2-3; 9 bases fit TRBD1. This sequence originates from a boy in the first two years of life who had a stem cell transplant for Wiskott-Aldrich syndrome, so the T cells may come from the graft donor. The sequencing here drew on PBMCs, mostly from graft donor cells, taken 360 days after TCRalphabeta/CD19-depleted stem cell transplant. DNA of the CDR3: TGTGCCAGCAGTCCCACAGGGGGCCCAGATACGCAGTATTTT. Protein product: CASSPTGGPDTQYF.